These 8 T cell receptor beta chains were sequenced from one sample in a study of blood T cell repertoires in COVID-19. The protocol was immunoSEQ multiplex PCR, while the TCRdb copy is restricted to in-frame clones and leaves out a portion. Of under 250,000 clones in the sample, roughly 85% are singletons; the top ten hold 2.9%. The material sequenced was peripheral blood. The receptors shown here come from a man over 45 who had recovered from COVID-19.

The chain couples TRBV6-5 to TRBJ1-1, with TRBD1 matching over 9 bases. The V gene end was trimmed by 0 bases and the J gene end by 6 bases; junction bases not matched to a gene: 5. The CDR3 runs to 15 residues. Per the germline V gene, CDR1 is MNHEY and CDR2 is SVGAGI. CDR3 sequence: CASSYSDRGSAEAFF. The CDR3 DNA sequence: TGTGCCAGCAGTTACTCGGACAGGGGATCCGCTGAAGCTTTCTTT.

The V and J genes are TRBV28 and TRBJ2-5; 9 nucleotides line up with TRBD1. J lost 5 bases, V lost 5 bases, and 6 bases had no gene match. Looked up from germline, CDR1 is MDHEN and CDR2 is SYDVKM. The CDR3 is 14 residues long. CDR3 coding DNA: TGTGCCAGCAGTCCATACAGGGGGCGGGAGACCCAGTACTTC. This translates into CASSPYRGRETQYF.

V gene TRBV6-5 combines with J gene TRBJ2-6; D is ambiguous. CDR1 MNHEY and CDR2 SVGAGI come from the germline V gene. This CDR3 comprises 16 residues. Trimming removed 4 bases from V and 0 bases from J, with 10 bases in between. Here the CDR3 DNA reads TGTGCCAGCAGTTCTCCCGACAACTCTGGGGCCAACGTCCTGACTTTC. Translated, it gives CASSSPDNSGANVLTF.

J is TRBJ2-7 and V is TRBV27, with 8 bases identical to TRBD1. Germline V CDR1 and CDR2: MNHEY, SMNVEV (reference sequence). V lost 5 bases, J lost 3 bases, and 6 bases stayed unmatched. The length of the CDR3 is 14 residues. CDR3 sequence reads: CASSGTGFFYEQYF. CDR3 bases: TGTGCCAGCAGTGGGACAGGTTTTTTCTACGAGCAGTACTTC.

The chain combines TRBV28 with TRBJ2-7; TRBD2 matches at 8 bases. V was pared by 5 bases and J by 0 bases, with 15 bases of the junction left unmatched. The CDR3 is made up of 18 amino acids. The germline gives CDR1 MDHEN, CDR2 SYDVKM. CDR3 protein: CASSPPDFSGSRSYEQYF. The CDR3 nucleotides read TGTGCCAGCAGTCCCCCGGACTTCAGCGGGAGTCGCTCCTACGAGCAGTACTTC.

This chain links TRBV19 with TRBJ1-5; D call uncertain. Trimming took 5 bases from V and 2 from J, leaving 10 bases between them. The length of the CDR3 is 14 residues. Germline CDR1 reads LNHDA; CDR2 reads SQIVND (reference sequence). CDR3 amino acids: CASSFGLGNQPQHF. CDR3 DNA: TGTGCCAGTAGTTTCGGACTGGGCAATCAGCCCCAGCATTTT.

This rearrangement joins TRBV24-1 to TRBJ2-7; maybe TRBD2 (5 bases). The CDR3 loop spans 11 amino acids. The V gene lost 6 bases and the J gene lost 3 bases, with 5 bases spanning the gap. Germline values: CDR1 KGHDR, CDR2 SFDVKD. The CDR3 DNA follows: TGTGCCACCAGTCGGGGCTACGAGCAGTACTTC. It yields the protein CATSRGYEQYF.

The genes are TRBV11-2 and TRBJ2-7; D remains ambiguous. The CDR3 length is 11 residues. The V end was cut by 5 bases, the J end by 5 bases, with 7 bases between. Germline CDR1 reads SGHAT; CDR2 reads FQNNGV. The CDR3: CASSRRDEQYF. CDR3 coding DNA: TGTGCCAGCAGCCGTCGGGACGAGCAGTACTTC. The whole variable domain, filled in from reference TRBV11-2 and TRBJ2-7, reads EAGVAQSPRYKIIEKRQSVAFWCNPISGHATLYWYQQILGQGPKLLIQFQNNGVVDDSQLPKDRFSAERLKGVDSTLKIQPAKLEDSAVYLCASSRRDEQYFGPGTRLTVT.